This T cell receptor (beta chain) was recovered during a study of cytomegalovirus exposure and HLA in healthy donors. This clone has only a few counts. Produced via immunoSEQ multiplex PCR; TCRdb's table is partial and in-frame only. In the table there are 120,000 to 150,000 clones, 87% of which are singletons. This sequence was found in a man between 18 and 35 years old in good health and CMV-seropositive. What was sequenced was PBMCs.

CDR3 in DNA: TGTGCCTGGAGGAGGGCGGAACGGGCAGCTTTCTTT. Protein product: CAWRRAERAAFF. The chain combines TRBV30 with TRBJ1-1; D is unclear. Germline V gives CDR1 GTSNPN, CDR2 SVGIG (reference sequence). The CDR3 totals 12 residues. The germline V and J ends were trimmed by 3 bases and 10 bases, with 15 bases remaining between them.